The 3 T cell receptor beta chains below were found in one sample sequenced in a study of Ad26.COV2.S vaccination and SARS-CoV-2 variants. The data were produced by immunoSEQ multiplex PCR, yet TCRdb's version contains in-frame clones alone and is incomplete. The sample contains approximately 500,000 clones, around 85% of which appear only once. Treatment described: some 20 received Ad26.COV2.S at low or high dose, single or two shots; five or six received placebo; per-sample allocation not given. Sample collection was performed on day 63 after the first vaccine or placebo injection. Sequenced here: peripheral blood, sampled in a trial of Ad26.COV2.S vaccine versus placebo. These receptors originate from a person between 18 and 59 years old who received the Ad26.COV2.S COVID-19 vaccine or a placebo.

The V and J genes are TRBV6-2 or TRBV6-3 and TRBJ2-4; a possible D gene is TRBD1 (7 bases). V lost 5 bases and J 0 bases, leaving 29 bases between the germline ends. The CDR3 totals 21 residues. Germline CDR1 is MNHEY and CDR2 is SVGEGT. The CDR3 DNA reads TGTGCCAGCAGTGCATACCCAGGGGGTTTTAGCGGCCCACTAGCCAAAAACATTCAGTACTTC. It is translated as CASSAYPGGFSGPLAKNIQYF.

A word on this clone: This CDR3 is also generated by other DNA sequences in the sample. This chain uses TRBV28 with TRBJ2-7; D is ambiguous. This CDR3 has 11 residues. CDR1 and CDR2 (germline): MDHEN, SYDVKM. V lost 9 bases to trimming and J lost 4 bases, with 10 bases between them. The CDR3 nucleotides read TGTGCCAGTGTAGGACGGTACGAGCAGTACTTC. It is translated as CASVGRYEQYF.

This rearrangement joins TRBV19 to TRBJ2-6; D call uncertain. Per germline, CDR1 LNHDA and CDR2 SQIVND (reference sequence). Trimming pared 1 base from V and 0 bases from J, leaving 4 bases between. The CDR3 is 15 amino acids. In nucleotides, the CDR3 is TGTGCCAGTAGTATAGGTGTCTCTGGGGCCAACGTCCTGACTTTC. Its protein is CASSIGVSGANVLTF.